This T cell receptor (beta chain) comes out of a study of CD8+ T cells in alopecia areata. Whole-study context: The drug, oral tofacitinib, was given to treated patients at 5 to 10 mg twice daily.

From germline, CDR1 is SGHDN and CDR2 FVKESK. V lost 1 base, J lost 2 bases, and 6 bases lay in between. The CDR3 is made up of 13 amino acids. On this clone itself: Its antigen is undetermined.

RNA, once extracted, was reverse transcribed into cDNA for use as the sequencing template. Repertoires were generated with immunoSEQ multiplex PCR, while TCRdb's copy carries only in-frame clones and drops some. The sample contains some 170,000 clones, about 70% of which appear only once. Notes on the study in general: Across lesional scalp, and particularly alopecia totalis/universalis, clonality surpassed that of normal scalp. Shared TCR sequences were less clear between patients than in mice, possibly partly from HLA diversity.

Sequences were derived from CD8+ T cells sorted from blood, sampled at week 0. J is TRBJ2-7 and V is TRBV14; D not certain. The sequence was obtained from a human donor with alopecia areata. The CDR3 sequence is CASSQVLTYEQYF. The CDR3 DNA is TGTGCCAGCAGCCAAGTACTCACCTACGAGCAGTACTTC.